This record covers a single TCR beta chain. The antigen is unknown. This CDR3 comprises 16 residues. Trimming cost V 0 bases and J 7 bases; bases outside gene matches: 6. Germline CDR1 is SGDLS and CDR2 is YYNGEE. Expressed TCRB transcripts were sequenced after all isolated RNA was converted to cDNA. Assay: immunoSEQ multiplex PCR; the TCRdb copy retains only in-frame clones and omits some. Counted here are almost 350,000 clones, under 8.5% occurring once; the ten biggest clones make up 0.44%. This entry is derived from a study of beta chain features in type 1 diabetes. Across the study: Sorted cells examined across all samples numbered 107,917,701.

Study findings and constraints: Any HLA-type effect on TCRB rearrangement remained unresolved here.

This rearrangement joins TRBV9 to TRBJ2-1; 11 nucleotides match TRBD2. The material sequenced was central memory CD4+ T cells from blood. This TCR derives from a woman under 30 in good health. The CDR3 DNA reads TGTGCCAGCAGCGTAGTAACTAGCGGGAGTCTAAATGAGCAGTTCTTC. Translation: CASSVVTSGSLNEQFF. The whole variable domain, filled in from reference TRBV9 and TRBJ2-1, reads DSGVTQTPKHLITATGQRVTLRCSPRSGDLSVYWYQQSLDQGLQFLIQYYNGEERAKGNILERFSAQQFPDLHSELNLSSLELGDSALYFCASSVVTSGSLNEQFFGPGTRLTVL.